This T cell receptor beta chain was found in a study of cytomegalovirus exposure and HLA in healthy donors. Study-level findings and limits: CMV serostatus stood as the only immune exposure information on hand.

The PCR used 60 Vbeta and 13 Jbeta primers. TCRdb's copy holds only in-frame clones and misses some; the assay was immunoSEQ multiplex PCR. The table has some 130,000 clones, about 81% seen once; the top ten hold 8.1%. A note on this clone: Antigen unknown.

Trimming took 2 bases from V and 3 from J, leaving 11 bases between them. CDR1 and CDR2 from the germline V gene are MDHEN and SYDVKM. The CDR3 runs 14 residues. This TCR was sampled from a woman aged 45 to 65 in good health and CMV-seropositive. The sample comprised PBMCs. V gene TRBV28 combines with J gene TRBJ2-7, with no clear D. CDR3 DNA: TGTGCCAGCAGTTTAATTGGTCCTAACTACGAGCAGTACTTC. It specifies CASSLIGPNYEQYF.